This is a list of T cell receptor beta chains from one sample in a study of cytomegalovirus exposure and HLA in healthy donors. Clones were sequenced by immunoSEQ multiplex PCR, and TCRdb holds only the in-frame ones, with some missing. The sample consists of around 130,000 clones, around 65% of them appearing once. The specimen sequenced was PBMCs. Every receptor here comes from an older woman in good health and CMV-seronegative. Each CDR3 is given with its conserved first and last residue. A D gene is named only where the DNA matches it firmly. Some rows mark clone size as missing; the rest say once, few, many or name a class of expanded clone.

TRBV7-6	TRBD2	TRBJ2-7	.	TGTGCCAGCAGAGCGATAGCGGGGTCCCCATCGTGGGGCTACGAGCAGTACTTC	CASRAIAGSPSWGYEQYF
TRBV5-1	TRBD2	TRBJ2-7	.	TGCGCCAGCAGATTTGACGTCGGTAGCGGGGGGTCGTACGAGCAGTACTTC	CASRFDVGSGGSYEQYF
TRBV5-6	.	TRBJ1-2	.	TGTGCCAGCAGCTTGGTGTCGGTTGGCTACACCTTC	CASSLVSVGYTF
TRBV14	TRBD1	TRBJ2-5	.	TGTGCCAGCAGCCCGTTGGGACAGGGAGAGGGGACCCAGTACTTC	CASSPLGQGEGTQYF
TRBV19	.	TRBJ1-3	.	TGTGCCAGTAGCCCCAACTCTGGAAACACCATATATTTT	CASSPNSGNTIYF
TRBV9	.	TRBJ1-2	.	TGTGCCAGCAGCCCCTTCGACAGCAGAAACTATGGCTACACCTTC	CASSPFDSRNYGYTF
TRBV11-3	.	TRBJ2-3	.	TGTGCCAGCAGCTTAGGCTCAGGTCCTCTACGCACAGATACGCAGTATTTT	CASSLGSGPLRTDTQYF
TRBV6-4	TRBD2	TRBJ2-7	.	TGTGCCAGCAGCGCACTAGCGGGTGAAGGAGGCGAGCAGTACTTC	CASSALAGEGGEQYF
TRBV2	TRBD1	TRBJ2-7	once	TGTGCCAGCCGGGACAGGGTCCACGAGCAGTACTTC	CASRDRVHEQYF
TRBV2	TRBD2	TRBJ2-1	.	TGTGCCAGCAGTGTCTGGGAGCGGGGTAATGAGCAGTTCTTC	CASSVWERGNEQFF
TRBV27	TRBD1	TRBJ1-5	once	TGTGCCAGCAGATTAGGGGGCGGTCAGCCCCAGCATTTT	CASRLGGGQPQHF
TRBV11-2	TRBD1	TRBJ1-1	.	TGTGCCAGCAGACTAGGGACAGTGAACACTGAAGCTTTCTTT	CASRLGTVNTEAFF
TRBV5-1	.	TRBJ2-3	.	TGCGCCAGCAGGGAGTCCGGTGATACGCAGTATTTT	CASRESGDTQYF
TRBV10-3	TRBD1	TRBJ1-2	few	TGTGCCATCAGTGAGTCTGGACAGGGGGGAGGCTACACCTTC	CAISESGQGGGYTF
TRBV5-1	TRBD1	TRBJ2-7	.	TGCGCCAGCAGCTTGGAGGGGACAGGGGCCTACGAGCAGTACTTC	CASSLEGTGAYEQYF
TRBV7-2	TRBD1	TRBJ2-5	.	TGTGCCAGCAGCTCATCGACAGGGTGGGAGACCCAGTACTTC	CASSSSTGWETQYF
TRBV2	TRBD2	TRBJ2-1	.	TGTGCCAGCAGTGAACGACTAGCGGGGGCCCCCGAGCAGTTCTTC	CASSERLAGAPEQFF
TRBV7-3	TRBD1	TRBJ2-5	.	TGTGCCAGCAGCTTAACGGGGACAGCTCAAGAGACCCAGTACTTC	CASSLTGTAQETQYF
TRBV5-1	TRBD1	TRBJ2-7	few	TGCGCCAGCAGACCCCGGGACAGCTCCTACGAGCAGTACTTC	CASRPRDSSYEQYF
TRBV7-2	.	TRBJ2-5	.	TGTGCCAGCAGCATCCCCCGGCGTGGAGGGACCCAGTACTTC	CASSIPRRGGTQYF
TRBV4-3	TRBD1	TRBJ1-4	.	TGCGCCAGCAGCCAAGATTTAGGGGGCACGTATGAAAAACTGTTTTTT	CASSQDLGGTYEKLFF
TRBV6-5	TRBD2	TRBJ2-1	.	TGTGCCAGCAGGGGTGAGCAGCGGGGGTTCAATGAGCAGTTCTTC	CASRGEQRGFNEQFF
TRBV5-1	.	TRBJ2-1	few	TGCGCCAGCAGCTTGGGGGACACCTCCTACAATGAGCAGTTCTTC	CASSLGDTSYNEQFF
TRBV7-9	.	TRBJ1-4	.	TGTGCCAGCAGCTCAGGGCTTTATGAAAAACTGTTTTTT	CASSSGLYEKLFF